This paragraph reports one T cell receptor (beta chain). This receptor's antigen is unknown. The input lacks base qualities; no much larger clone sits a single base away. The data belong to a study of cytomegalovirus exposure and HLA in healthy donors (dated by TCRdb to 2016 to 2017). General notes on the study: According to an earlier analysis of 587 of the donors, 150 million to 200 million T cells yielded roughly 100 million unique TCR beta sequences and about 300 Gb of sequence data. An early release covering approximately 600 HLA-typed donors comprised about 310 gigabases of sequencing data and roughly 85 million unique TCR sequences. Of the 300 to 400 genotyped donors, over 70% fell in the genetic ancestry cluster associated with self-reported Caucasian donors. The study aimed to test whether signatures of past pathogen exposure could be identified by cataloging public T cell receptors. The study used immunosequencing to profile the T cell repertoires of 666 subjects and linked those repertoires to cytomegalovirus serostatus. A separate validation cohort of approximately 130 different subjects was used in addition to the 666-subject first cohort. High-throughput TCR immunosequencing, statistical association of individual TCRs with disease status, and machine learning were combined to predict cytomegalovirus infection status. A later analysis re-analyzed previously published TCR beta repertoires from roughly 600 donors and added high-resolution HLA genotyping to study TCR occurrence patterns. The later analysis used no new phenotypic data to find candidate immune exposures, relying instead on TCR beta sequences and their occurrence across donors. An earlier analysis of 587 of the donors applied high-throughput TCR beta sequencing to assess whether each TCR beta V gene segment acted as functional or pseudogenic. Donor age, sex, ethnicity and CMV serostatus were compiled alongside the repertoire data. Genome-wide SNP genotypes for about three fifths of the roughly 700 donors were used in a later genetic analysis, which treated that subset as a discovery cohort. Every discovery cohort repertoire had been produced on one sequencing platform. HLA typing included class I and class II loci at four-digit resolution. Typing coverage differed by locus: A, B, C, DRB1 and DQB1 were typed in roughly 629-640 donors, DQA1 in roughly 510, DPA1 in 600 to 610, and DPB1 in approximately 450. Four to six DR-DQ haplotypes were handled as single units for association and clustering, since linkage in the cohort was strong. Across under 500 genotyped donors of the cohort, an average of approximately 240,000 unique TCR beta nucleotide sequences per donor were sequenced, and 15% to 20% of those sequences were non-productive.

The cohort consisted of more than 650 healthy bone marrow donors. At the time of sampling, every cohort member was nominally healthy, though immune exposures that went unrecorded were likely present. The donor was CMV seropositive and belonged to the group of 250 to 300 seropositive cohort members. Each donor provided a peripheral blood sample, and peripheral blood mononuclear cells were used for TCR beta sequencing. Genomic DNA was extracted from the blood cell samples with the Qiagen DNeasy Blood Extraction Kit. Library preparation employed the immunoSEQ multiplex PCR assay. The multiplex PCR relied on a mix of 60 forward primers for TCR Vbeta segments and 13 reverse primers for TCR Jbeta segments. The CDR3 region of rearranged TCR beta genes was amplified from genomic DNA with a multiplex PCR assay. Amplified TCR beta libraries were sequenced as 87-base-pair reads on the Illumina HiSeq System. Concerning the study's data processing: A later analysis counted around 72 million unique TCR beta chains across the 690 or so repertoires, and roughly 10 million of these chains were shared by at least two donors. To remove PCR and sequencing errors, raw reads were error-corrected and collapsed into unique sequences using a nearest-neighbor algorithm that merged closely related sequences. CDR3 sequences were aligned to IMGT reference sequences to assign V, D and J gene segments. For a sequence to be retained, at least a six-nucleotide match to both a V gene segment and a J gene segment was required. Rearrangements were classified as productive when the CDR3 lacked stop codons and remained in frame with V and J, and all other rearrangements were classified as non-productive. CDR3 was defined according to IMGT convention as the region running from the second conserved V-encoded cysteine to the conserved J-encoded phenylalanine. The earlier analysis of about 560 of the donors excluded any sequence lacking an unambiguous match to a single V gene segment. In an earlier analysis of almost 600 of the donors, a V segment was called functional when productive rearrangements were above 56.7%, and segregating when the standard deviation between donors exceeded 5%. To diagnose cytomegalovirus status from the catalog of TCR beta chain sequences, a statistical classification framework was built. A later analysis assigned V and J genes by comparing TCR nucleotide sequences with IMGT/GENE-DB human TR gene sequences. A later analysis assigned CDR3 sequences and most-parsimonious VDJ recombination scenarios with the TCRdist pipeline. In a later analysis, each TCR beta chain was defined by its CDR3 amino acid sequence together with its V-gene family, and reads lacking a unique V-gene family were excluded. To address suspected cross-contamination and a sequencing artifact, a later analysis removed approximately 590 highly shared, low-generation-probability nucleotide sequences. In a later analysis, a clonal expansion index for each public chain was calculated from normalized within-repertoire ranks of inferred template counts. A later analysis computed generation probabilities with a VDJ recombination model fitted to out-of-frame rearrangements, and checked the results against IGoR. Hypergeometric tests were used in a later analysis to score TCR-TCR, TCR-HLA and TCR-CMV co-occurrence, with a repertoire-size bias correction applied to the TCR pairs. False discovery rates were estimated in a later analysis by permuting HLA or CMV assignments 20 times. In a later analysis, co-occurring TCRs were grouped with DBSCAN, and TCRdist sequence similarity was added when clustering was performed within HLA-allele-positive subsets. Repertoires with fewer than 30,000 or more than 120,000 public chains, plus five repertoires with anomalous nucleotide sharing, were excluded from co-occurrence clustering. Entries here come from immuneACCESS through TCRdb and include only in-frame sequences with V and J called. Some clones fail to appear in such tables; in the studies checked, an unresolved V gene covers under half of the shortfall, and the cause of the remainder is unknown. That table is the source of V, J and clone size, and D and trimming were worked out from the DNA. This sample lists approximately 120,000 clones; about 76% were detected once. The ten largest clones capture 13% of the sample.

Overall study results and their limits: The earlier analysis of almost 600 of the donors excluded 15 to 20 rarely observed V segments, including chromosome 9 orphons, because counts were too low. A further reported finding was that TCR beta sequences accurately predicted the HLA-A and HLA-B alleles for most subjects in the first cohort. Three of the identified cytomegalovirus-associated TCR beta chains were confirmed in vitro to be specific for cytomegalovirus antigens. In a later analysis, HLA-associated TCR beta chains were found to be more clonally expanded and to have lower generation probabilities than equally common non-associated chains. In a later analysis, 16,951 TCR beta sequences were associated with specific HLA alleles at a false discovery rate of 0.05. The classifier was reported to diagnose cytomegalovirus status with high specificity and sensitivity in both the original cohort and the validation cohort. Immune exposure information for the cohort was limited to CMV serostatus. In a later genetic analysis, fewer N-insertions in productive TCRs were reported among donors in an Asian-associated ancestry cluster than the roughly 710-donor mean. Several of the top co-occurrence clusters appeared to be linked to parvovirus B19, influenza, CMV and Epstein-Barr virus, according to a later analysis. Across donors, most TCR sequences were observed very rarely, whereas some public TCRs were present in many individuals. A cluster of highly shared sequence variants was judged likely to represent a technical artifact of the sequencing pipeline. In a later genetic analysis, a missense DCLRE1C variant was associated with V-gene and J-gene trimming of TCR beta chains, and the association was replicated in an independent cohort. Most CMV-associated TCR beta chains appeared to be HLA-restricted in a later analysis, and the HLA associations seemed to be driven largely by CMV exposure. An earlier analysis of some 590 of the donors showed that most TCR beta V segments appeared in productive rearrangements either about 87% or about 30% of the time, which broadly matched IMGT annotations. The authors suggested that the approach could potentially be generalized to other disease states and immunological phenotypes. The presence/absence analyses assumed that sequencing depth was roughly uniform across donors, and that assumption may not be true. The 87-base-pair reads could not distinguish some IMGT-functional V segments, including TRBV6-2 and TRBV6-3, so those segments were excluded. A later analysis found that TCR association rates varied across HLA loci, with DRB1 alleles showing the most associated TCRs and HLA-C alleles the fewest. Because HLA typing was unavailable for some donors at each locus, only the typed subset was used in association tests. This cohort had only TCR beta chains sequenced, and the lack of alpha or paired-chain data limited which features could be detected. The study listed over 150 TCR beta chains as associated with cytomegalovirus. Strong co-occurrence of HLA alleles, especially DR and DQ, made assigning TCR associations to individual alleles difficult. Linkage disequilibrium might explain the correlated functional status among segregating V segments, but an unknown experimental factor could not be excluded.

CDR1 and CDR2 are read off the germline V gene as SGHTA and FQGTGA. Including the terminal cysteine and phenylalanine, the CDR3 comprises 15 residues. The kept DNA is CDR3 alone, 45 bases in frame from the first base. V ends up 2 bases short and J 4 bases short, with an unmatched junction base count of 5. This chain joins TRBV7-3 to TRBJ2-1, and 7 junctional nucleotides match TRBD2. Sequencing was performed on PBMCs. The receptor comes from a woman aged 55-70 years in good health and CMV-seropositive. The DNA sequence reads TGTGCCAGCAGCTTAGCCAGCGGGGCGTACAATGAGCAGTTCTTC. Its protein product is CASSLASGAYNEQFF. With the rest looked up from the reference TRBV7-3 and TRBJ2-1 genes rather than sequenced, the full variable domain is GAGVSQTPSNKVTEKGKYVELRCDPISGHTALYWYRQSLGQGPEFLIYFQGTGAADDSGLPNDRFFAVRPEGSVSTLKIQRTERGDSAVYLCASSLASGAYNEQFFGPGTRLTVL.